This T cell receptor beta chain was identified during a study of beta chain features in type 1 diabetes. Study in general: No patient-donor differences in age, gender, total cells or subset yield.

Sorting with CD45RO/CCR7/CD25/CD127/CD95/CD27 yielded naive, central memory, regulatory and stem-like memory CD4+ cells. Since all of the isolated RNA was reverse transcribed, expressed TCRB transcripts were what got sequenced. This table comes from immunoSEQ multiplex PCR, and its TCRdb copy is limited to in-frame clones, with some not included. The sample has 500,000 to 650,000 clones, roughly an eighth seen once. Whole-study results and caveats: Among all four CD4+ subsets, Type 1 diabetes patients had TCRB CDR3s that were moderately but significantly shorter. A potential PCR bias toward shorter templates would be equal in patient and control samples.

Germline V CDR1 and CDR2: SGHTA, FQGNSA. With 0 bases clipped from V and 1 base from J, the junction kept 2 bases outside the gene matches. The CDR3 is made up of 16 amino acids. As regards this clone: Its antigen is not known.

The sequence was obtained from a man aged 25-40 years with type 1 diabetes. Sequencing used naive CD4+ T cells from blood. The chain couples TRBV7-2 to TRBJ2-3, with TRBD2 matching 9 bases. In nucleotides, the CDR3 is TGTGCCAGCAGCTTAGCGGTAGCGGGGGGCACAGATACGCAGTATTTT. Translating it yields CASSLAVAGGTDTQYF. The full variable domain, completed using reference TRBV7-2 and TRBJ2-3, is GAGVSQSPSNKVTEKGKDVELRCDPISGHTALYWYRQSLGQGLEFLIYFQGNSAPDKSGLPSDRFSAERTGGSVSTLTIQRTQQEDSAVYLCASSLAVAGGTDTQYFGPGTRLTVL.